The 25 T cell receptor beta chains below all came from one sample that was sequenced in a study of blood T cell repertoires in COVID-19. The method was immunoSEQ multiplex PCR; TCRdb's version includes in-frame clones alone and lacks a portion of them. The repertoire holds 400,000 to 450,000 clones, with around 88% as singletons. The sequenced material came from peripheral blood. The receptor set was obtained from a woman between 45 and 65 years old with COVID-19, enrolled during active disease.

This chain uses TRBV6-1 with TRBJ1-4; maybe TRBD1 (6 bases). This CDR3 region has 14 residues. CDR1 MNHNS and CDR2 SASEGT come from the germline V gene. Trimming took off 3 bases at V and 3 bases at J, with 8 bases between the two ends. CDR3 bases: TGTGCCAGCAGTGACAGGGGCGCTAATGAAAAACTGTTTTTT. Amino acids: CASSDRGANEKLFF.

V is TRBV6-6 and J is TRBJ2-1; D is possibly TRBD2 (6 bases). The CDR3 sequence is 12 residues long. CDR1 MNHNY and CDR2 SVGAGI come from the germline V gene (reference sequence). Trimming left V 8 bases short and J 10 bases short, with 15 bases between. The CDR3 bases are TGTGCCAGCGGCGGGACGGCCAGGGAGCAGTTCTTC. Amino acid sequence: CASGGTAREQFF.

V gene TRBV27 combines with J gene TRBJ2-4; possibly TRBD1 for D (6 bases). V lost 5 bases and J 3 bases, leaving 14 bases between the germline ends. The CDR3 contains 15 residues. Per the germline V gene, CDR1 is MNHEY and CDR2 is SMNVEV (reference sequence). The CDR3 loop reads CASSPLDRIKNIQYF. Here the CDR3 DNA reads TGTGCCAGCAGTCCACTGGACAGAATCAAAAACATTCAGTACTTC.

This chain links TRBV6-6 with TRBJ2-1; a weak D match, TRBD1 (5 bases). This CDR3 region has 13 residues. From germline, CDR1 is MNHNY and CDR2 SVGAGI (reference sequence). V was clipped by 2 bases and J by 4 bases, with 6 bases between them. Here the CDR3 DNA reads TGTGCCAGCAGTTACGACAGTTACAATGAGCAGTTCTTC. It encodes CASSYDSYNEQFF.

The chain recombines TRBV2 with TRBJ2-1; the match to TRBD2 covers 9 bases. The CDR3 is 18 amino acids. The junction had 17 bases not matched to a gene; V was cut back by 7 bases and J by 4 bases. From germline, CDR1 is SNHLY and CDR2 FYNNEI. CDR3 sequence reads: CASTRGVAGASEYNEQFF. CDR3 nucleotides: TGTGCCAGCACCAGGGGGGTAGCGGGGGCCTCCGAATACAATGAGCAGTTCTTC.

The J gene is TRBJ2-2, the V gene TRBV3-1 (or the pseudogene TRBV3-2); D perhaps matches TRBD2 (7 bases). V dropped 3 bases and J dropped 7 bases, with 18 bases sitting between them. The CDR3 loop spans 16 amino acids. Germline-derived CDR1 and CDR2 are LGHDT and YNNKEL (reference sequence). CDR3: CASSQVLGGASGELFF. DNA of the CDR3: TGTGCCAGCAGCCAGGTCCTGGGGGGGGCGAGCGGGGAGCTGTTTTTT.

This sequence joins TRBV30 and TRBJ2-3, with 10 bases matching TRBD2. The CDR3 is 17 residues long. After removal of 0 bases from V and 2 bases from J, the junction contained 8 bases not matched to a gene. CDR1 GTSNPN and CDR2 SVGIG come from the germline V gene (reference sequence). CDR3 residues: CAWSVLVLAGDTDTQYF. In nucleotides, the CDR3 is TGTGCCTGGAGTGTACTCGTCCTAGCGGGGGACACAGATACGCAGTATTTT. The whole variable domain, remainder taken from reference TRBV30 and TRBJ2-3, is SQTIHQWPATLVQPVGSPLSLECTVEGTSNPNLYWYRQAAGRGLQLLFYSVGIGQISSEVPQNLSASRPQDRQFILSSKKLLLSDSGFYLCAWSVLVLAGDTDTQYFGPGTRLTVL.

The chain combines TRBV6-4 with TRBJ1-1, with 9 bases lining up with TRBD1. This CDR3 comprises 14 residues. CDR1 is MRHNA, CDR2 SNTAGT, per germline. V dropped 9 bases and J dropped 4; count of bases not matched to a gene: 9. CDR3 residues: CASKPGQGRTEAFF. CDR3 nucleotide sequence: TGTGCCAGTAAACCGGGACAGGGTCGCACTGAAGCTTTCTTT.

The CDR3 region has the DNA TGTGCCACCTCCCCGCTACACCGACTAAGGGGAAACACCATATATTTT. It translates to CATSPLHRLRGNTIYF. V gene TRBV24-1 combines with J gene TRBJ1-3; D gene uncertain. This CDR3 has 16 amino acids. V lost 9 bases, J lost 4 bases, and 21 bases lay in between. CDR1 and CDR2 from the germline V gene are KGHDR and SFDVKD.

A single count supports this clone. CDR3 DNA: TGTGCCATCAGTGAGCTGGTAGCGGATCAAGAGACCCAGTACTTC. Translated: CAISELVADQETQYF. The chain is built from TRBV10-3 and TRBJ2-5; D is possibly TRBD2 (6 bases). The CDR3 has 15 amino acids. Germline CDR1 is ENHRY and CDR2 is SYGVKD. Deletions cut 2 bases from V and 2 bases from J, with 12 bases between.

There are a few counts of this clone. This chain links TRBV19 with TRBJ2-2; D uncertain. The CDR3 sequence is 14 residues long. V gave up 10 bases and J gave up 3 bases, with 15 bases separating them. Germline lookup yields CDR1 LNHDA and CDR2 SQIVND (reference sequence). CDR3 in DNA: TGTGCCACGAAAAGTGGAGTTTACACCGGGGAGCTGTTTTTT. It is translated as CATKSGVYTGELFF.

The chain joins TRBV30 to TRBJ1-1; 8 positions agree with TRBD1. The germline CDR1 and CDR2 sequences are GTSNPN and SVGIG (reference sequence). CDR3 length: 16 residues. J lost 13 bases, V lost 4 bases, and 23 bases had no gene match. The CDR3 spells CAWNLGGQAARAGGFF. The CDR3 region has the DNA TGTGCCTGGAACTTAGGGGGACAGGCGGCGAGGGCCGGAGGTTTCTTT.

The chain employs TRBV18 and TRBJ2-3; 11 bases fit TRBD2. The V segment lost 6 bases and the J segment 0 bases; nucleotides outside the gene matches: 2. Germline V lookup: CDR1 KGHSH, CDR2 LQKENI. The CDR3 consists of 15 residues. As DNA, the CDR3 is TGTGCCAGCTCGCGACTAGCGGGAAGCACAGATACGCAGTATTTT. Its protein product is CASSRLAGSTDTQYF.

This chain links TRBV3-1 (or the pseudogene TRBV3-2) with TRBJ1-2; D uncertain. Germline loops: CDR1 LGHDT, CDR2 YNNKEL (reference sequence). With 1 base removed from V and 2 bases from J, the gap between germline ends came to 8 bases. The CDR3 has 14 amino acids. As DNA, the CDR3 is TGTGCCAGCAGCCAAGGCGTACAGAACTATGGCTACACCTTC. Residues: CASSQGVQNYGYTF.

The chain uses TRBV11-2 and TRBJ1-2; D remains ambiguous. The V gene's germline CDR1 is SGHAT and CDR2 FQNNGV. Deletions cut 0 bases from V and 8 bases from J, with 10 bases between. CDR3 length: 13 amino acids. The DNA of the CDR3 is TGTGCCAGCAGCTTAGATCGGTTGAGAGGCTACACCTTC. It codes for CASSLDRLRGYTF.

This clone was observed a few times. The rearrangement uses TRBV3-1 (or the pseudogene TRBV3-2) and TRBJ1-1; unclear D gene. CDR1 LGHDT and CDR2 YNNKEL come from the germline V gene (reference sequence). The CDR3 consists of 16 residues. V lost 1 base to trimming and J lost 4 bases, with 16 bases between them. This chain's CDR3 is CASSQGAWAAGTEAFF. DNA of the CDR3: TGTGCCAGCAGCCAAGGGGCCTGGGCGGCGGGCACTGAAGCTTTCTTT.

There are a few counts of this clone. V is TRBV5-1 and J is TRBJ1-6, with a tentative D call TRBD1 (6 bases). V gave up 0 bases and J gave up 7 bases, with 8 bases separating them. Germline CDR1 reads SGHRS; CDR2 reads YFSETQ. This CDR3 region has 14 residues. The CDR3: CASSLAGDNSPLHF. CDR3 sequence (DNA): TGCGCCAGCAGCTTGGCAGGGGACAATTCACCCCTCCACTTT.

This chain uses TRBV7-9 with TRBJ1-1; 10 bases are shared with TRBD1. From germline, CDR1 is SEHNR and CDR2 FQNEAQ (reference sequence). The CDR3 length is 13 residues. With V trimmed by 5 bases and J by 5 bases, 2 bases remained unmatched. CDR3 protein: CASSDRGPTEAFF. The CDR3 DNA is TGTGCCAGCAGCGACAGGGGGCCTACTGAAGCTTTCTTT.

CDR3 nucleotides: TGTGCCAGCAGCTTAAACGCGGGTGGCACAGATACGCAGTATTTT. Its translation is CASSLNAGGTDTQYF. The chain has TRBV7-3 and TRBJ2-3, with D possibly being TRBD2 (5 bases). Germline assignment: CDR1 SGHTA and CDR2 FQGTGA. With 1 base removed from V and 1 base from J, the gap between germline ends came to 9 bases. The CDR3 spans 15 residues.

The CDR3 region is CAISESRQGDTEAFF. The CDR3 DNA follows: TGTGCCATCAGTGAGTCCCGACAGGGGGACACTGAAGCTTTCTTT. The V gene is TRBV10-3, the J gene TRBJ1-1; 9 nucleotides agree with TRBD1. The germline V gene encodes CDR1 ENHRY and CDR2 SYGVKD. The CDR3 contains 15 residues. V shed 0 bases and J 3 bases; nucleotides not matched to a gene: 2.

The chain combines TRBV19 with TRBJ1-3, with no clear D. This CDR3 spans 16 amino acids. V lost 7 bases, J lost 0 bases, and 16 bases lay in between. CDR1 and CDR2 from the germline V gene are LNHDA and SQIVND (reference sequence). CDR3 bases: TGTGCCAGTACCTCACTAGGACGGACCTCTGGAAACACCATATATTTT. Translated: CASTSLGRTSGNTIYF.

J is TRBJ2-3 and V is TRBV27; 8 bases align to TRBD2. Unmatched junction bases numbered 5, after V lost 0 bases and J lost 9 bases. The germline V gene has CDR1 MNHEY and CDR2 SMNVEV (reference sequence). There are 14 residues in the CDR3. The CDR3 DNA reads TGTGCCAGCAGTTTATCTGCCGGGGGGGCCACGCAGTATTTT. Its translation: CASSLSAGGATQYF.

The chain couples TRBV12-3 or TRBV12-4 to TRBJ2-7, with D unresolved. V was trimmed by 1 base and J by 7 bases, leaving 8 bases between them. CDR3 length: 12 amino acids. CDR3 region: CASSLGSGEQYF. CDR3 bases: TGTGCCAGCAGTTTAGGGAGTGGGGAGCAGTACTTC.

As for this clone: The same CDR3 can be traced to other DNA sequences in this sample. This CDR3 reads CASSLGSQPQHF. CDR3 bases: TGTGCCAGCAGCTTGGGCAGTCAGCCCCAGCATTTT. This chain links TRBV5-6 with TRBJ1-5; D gene ambiguous. CDR3 size: 12 residues. The V gene lost 0 bases and the J gene lost 6 bases, with 4 bases spanning the gap. Germline-derived CDR1 and CDR2 are SGHDT and YYEEEE.

V gene TRBV5-1 combines with J gene TRBJ2-5, with 7 bases matching TRBD2. Germline assignment: CDR1 SGHRS and CDR2 YFSETQ. Trimming at V came to 4 bases and at J to 4 bases, leaving 13 bases not matched to a gene. There are 16 residues in the CDR3. For the CDR3, the DNA is TGCGCCAGCAGCATCCTAGCGGTCACGGTCGGAGAGACCCAGTACTTC. Its protein is CASSILAVTVGETQYF.